The T cell receptor beta chain described here comes from a study of T cell responses to AZD1222 COVID-19 vaccine. At the level of the study: The analysis combined second doses at about 4 or about 12 weeks.

Clones were sequenced by immunoSEQ multiplex PCR, and TCRdb holds only the in-frame ones, with some missing. Counted here are 90,000 to 140,000 clones, approximately 87% occurring once; the ten biggest clones make up roughly 2.5%. A word on this clone: The antigen is unknown.

The CDR3 extends over 12 amino acids. CDR1 and CDR2 (germline): MDHEN, SYDVKM. The V end was cut by 3 bases, the J end by 9 bases, with 9 bases between. Study results and caveats: Nearly half of unique spike-specific TCRs reportedly avoided B.1.351 and B.1.1.7 mutated regions. White British donors predominated, females outnumbered males, and clonal diversity was possibly underestimated.

Sequencing used peripheral blood, obtained on day 0 of AZD1222 vaccination. This clonotype was obtained from an adult in good health. The chain couples TRBV28 to TRBJ2-1; no firm D call. CDR3 coding DNA: TGTGCCAGCAGTTTGTATCGTGGTGAGCAGTTCTTC. Amino acid sequence: CASSLYRGEQFF.